The sequence of this TCR beta chain was determined in a study of cytomegalovirus exposure and HLA in healthy donors. A multiplex PCR was run with 60 Vbeta primers and 13 Jbeta primers. As originally analysed: An analysis that came later counted around 80 million unique TCR beta chains, about 10 million shared. Assay used: immunoSEQ multiplex PCR; TCRdb lists only in-frame clones, some missing. Clone size and V and J calls were adopted from that table, with D and trimming inferred from the DNA. The sample carries 90,000 to 110,000 clones, 65% to 90% recorded once. Only a few counts were recorded for this clone. Its matching antigen is unknown. Germline CDR1 WSHSY, CDR2 SAAADI. This CDR3 contains 14 residues. Trimming removed 6 bases at V and 1 base at J, with 10 bases between. Study conclusions and caveats: It was approximately 150 TCR beta chains that were listed as cytomegalovirus-associated. Later on, an analysis found that several of the most significant clusters appeared to be linked to common viral pathogens, which included parvovirus B19. Most TCR sequences proved rare, with some public TCRs found in many donors.

The J gene is TRBJ2-4, the V gene TRBV10-2; D is possibly TRBD1 (6 bases). Sequencing was carried out using PBMCs. The sequence came from a man in his thirties or forties in good health and CMV-seropositive. The CDR3 DNA reads TGCGCCAGCAGCTCCCAGGGGGCCAAAAACATTCAGTACTTC. Amino acids: CASSSQGAKNIQYF.